Below, one T cell receptor (beta chain) is given with its context. Its target is unknown. These data originate in a study of cytomegalovirus exposure and HLA in healthy donors. The wider study: Unique TCRs numbering some 77 million, obtained from HLA-typed donors, made up an early data release.

Germline CDR1 is MNHEY and CDR2 is SVGAGI. V was clipped by 5 bases and J by 0 bases, with 11 bases between them. The CDR3 contains 15 residues. Study-level findings and limits: Using a false discovery rate of 0.05, a later analysis showed that 16,951 TCR beta sequences were associated with HLA alleles. Later analysis placed DRB1 highest and HLA-C lowest in TCR association rates, which differed by HLA locus.

13 Jbeta primers and 60 Vbeta primers were used for the PCR. The repertoire was sequenced with immunoSEQ multiplex PCR; TCRdb's copy has only in-frame clones and lacks some. Counted here are 150,000 to 200,000 clones, over 80% occurring once; the ten biggest clones make up 1.2%. The chain links TRBV6-5 to TRBJ1-3; D possibly corresponds to TRBD1 (6 bases). This sequence was found in a boy aged 2 to 10 in good health and CMV-seronegative. The sample was PBMCs. CDR3 DNA: TGTGCCAGCAGTCCTACAGGGAGCTCTGGAAACACCATATATTTT. Translating gives CASSPTGSSGNTIYF.